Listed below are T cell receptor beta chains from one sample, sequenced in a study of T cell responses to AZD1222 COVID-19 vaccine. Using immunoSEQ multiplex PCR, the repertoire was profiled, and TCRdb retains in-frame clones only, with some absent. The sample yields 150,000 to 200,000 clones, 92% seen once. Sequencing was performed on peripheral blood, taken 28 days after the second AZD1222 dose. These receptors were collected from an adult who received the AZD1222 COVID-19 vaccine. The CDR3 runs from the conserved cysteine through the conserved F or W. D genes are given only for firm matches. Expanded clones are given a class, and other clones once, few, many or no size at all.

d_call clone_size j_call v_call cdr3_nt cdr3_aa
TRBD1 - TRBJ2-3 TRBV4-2 TGTGCCAGCAGCCAAACCGGGACAGGGAAGGATACGCAGTATTTT CASSQTGTGKDTQYF
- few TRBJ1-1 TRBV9 TGTGCCAGCAGCGAAGCAGGGTGGCACACTGAAGCTTTCTTT CASSEAGWHTEAFF
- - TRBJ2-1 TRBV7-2 TGTGCCAGCAGGCCGGGACTCTCCTACAATGAGCAGTTCTTC CASRPGLSYNEQFF
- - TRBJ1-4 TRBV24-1 TGTGCCACCAGTGATCCAGCCTTGGGGGCAACTAATGAAAAACTGTTTTTT CATSDPALGATNEKLFF
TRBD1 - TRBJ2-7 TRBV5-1 TGCGCCAGCAGCTGGGGACAGGGCTCCTACGAGCAGTACTTC CASSWGQGSYEQYF
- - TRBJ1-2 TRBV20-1 TGCAGTGCTAGTCCCGGGGCGGACTATGGCTACACCTTC CSASPGADYGYTF
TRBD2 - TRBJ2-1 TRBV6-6 TGTGCCAGCAGATTAACGACTAGCGGGAGGAACAATGAGCAGTTCTTC CASRLTTSGRNNEQFF
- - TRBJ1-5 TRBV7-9 TGTGCCAGCAGCTTAGATAGTGCTCAGCCCCAGCATTTT CASSLDSAQPQHF
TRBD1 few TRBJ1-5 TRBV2 TGTGCCAGCACTCAAGGACAGGGCTTTTCATCGCCCCAGCATTTT CASTQGQGFSSPQHF
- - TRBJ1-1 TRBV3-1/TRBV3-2 TGTGCCAGCAGCCAAGGGTTTAAAACAGATGAAGCTTTCTTT CASSQGFKTDEAFF
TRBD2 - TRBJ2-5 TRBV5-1 TGCGCCAGCAGCCCCGGGACTAGCGGGGGATTACAAGAGACCCAGTACTTC CASSPGTSGGLQETQYF
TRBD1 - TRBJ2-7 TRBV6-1 TGTGCCAGCAGTGAAGTTCCGGGACAGGGGGTCCACGAGCAGTACTTC CASSEVPGQGVHEQYF
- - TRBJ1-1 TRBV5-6 TGTGCCAGCAGCTTGATGTACACTGAAGCTTTCTTT CASSLMYTEAFF
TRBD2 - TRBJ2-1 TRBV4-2 TGTGCCAGCAGCCAAGTTGCGGGGGGCCCGAGCTCCTACAATGAGCAGTTCTTC CASSQVAGGPSSYNEQFF
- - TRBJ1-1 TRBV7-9 TGTGCCAGCAGCTTAACTCGGAACACTGAAGCTTTCTTT CASSLTRNTEAFF
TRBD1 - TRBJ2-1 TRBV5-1 TGCGCCAGCAGCTCCACATCGACAGGGGGCGGCGAGCAGTTCTTC CASSSTSTGGGEQFF
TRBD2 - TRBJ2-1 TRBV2 TGTGCCAGCAGTGATTGGCGGGAGAGCTACAATGAGCAGTTCTTC CASSDWRESYNEQFF
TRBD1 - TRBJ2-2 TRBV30 TGTGCCTGGAGTGGGGGACAGATGAACACCGGGGAGCTGTTTTTT CAWSGGQMNTGELFF
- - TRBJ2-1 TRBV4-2 TGTGCCAGCAGCTTGGGGGCGGGGAACTACAATGAGCAGTTCTTC CASSLGAGNYNEQFF
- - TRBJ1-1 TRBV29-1 TGCAGCGTAGTAGGTTCGGACACTGAAGCTTTCTTT CSVVGSDTEAFF
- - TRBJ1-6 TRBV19 TGTGCCAGTAGCGGAGGACAGCCCTTTGGGGCCCTCCACTTT CASSGGQPFGALHF
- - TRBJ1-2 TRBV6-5 TGTGCCAGCAGTCGAGGTTCTGACTATGGCTACACCTTC CASSRGSDYGYTF
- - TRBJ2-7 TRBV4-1 TGCGCCAGCAGCCCAGCCGGGCCAACAAGGGGCTACGAGCAGTACTTC CASSPAGPTRGYEQYF
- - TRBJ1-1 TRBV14 TGTGCCAGCAGCCAAGTTTCATTCACTGAAGCTTTCTTT CASSQVSFTEAFF